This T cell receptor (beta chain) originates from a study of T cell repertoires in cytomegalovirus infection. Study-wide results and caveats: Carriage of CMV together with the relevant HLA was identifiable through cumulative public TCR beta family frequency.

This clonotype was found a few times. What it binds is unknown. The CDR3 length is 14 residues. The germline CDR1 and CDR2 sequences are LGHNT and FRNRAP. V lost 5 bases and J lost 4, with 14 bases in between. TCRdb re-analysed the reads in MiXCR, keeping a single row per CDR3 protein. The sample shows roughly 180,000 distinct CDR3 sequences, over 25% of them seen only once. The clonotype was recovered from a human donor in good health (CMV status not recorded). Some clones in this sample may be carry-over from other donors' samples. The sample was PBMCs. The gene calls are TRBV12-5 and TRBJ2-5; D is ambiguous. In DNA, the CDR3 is TGTGCTAGTGGTCCTACCCACTCCGGAGAGACCCAGTACTTC. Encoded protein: CASGPTHSGETQYF.